The 25 T cell receptor beta chains below come from one sample, sequenced in a study of tumor and adjacent non-tumor tissue in lung cancer. The template was RNA from unsorted bulk tissue. A modified ARM-PCR protocol with three rounds of nested PCR amplified TCRbeta. TCRdb reprocessed the multiplex PCR reads with MiXCR, giving one entry per CDR3 protein. This sample carries 120,000 to 150,000 distinct CDR3 sequences, 66% of them seen once, and the ten largest clones take 15% to 20%. Specimen: lung tumor tissue. The receptors come from a man aged 55 to 70 with small cell lung cancer.

The chain has TRBV6-1 and TRBJ1-1, with unresolved D. Germline CDR1 and CDR2: MNHNS and SASEGT. This CDR3 is 13 amino acids long. V lost 2 bases and J lost 9, with 13 bases in between. DNA for the CDR3: TGTGCCAGCAGTGAACCCCTGTGGAGGCAAGCTTTCTTT. Translation gives CASSEPLWRQAFF.

The chain is built from TRBV28 and TRBJ2-3, with 12 bases fitting TRBD2. Trimming removed 0 bases from V and 5 bases from J; junction bases left unmatched: 12. This CDR3 comprises 19 residues. Germline values: CDR1 MDHEN, CDR2 SYDVKM. Here the CDR3 DNA reads TGTGCCAGCAGTTTATGGCCAGGGACTAGCGGGTATTCGGGAGATACGCAGTATTTT. As protein: CASSLWPGTSGYSGDTQYF. Using reference TRBV28 and TRBJ2-3 for the parts outside the CDR3, the full variable domain is DVKVTQSSRYLVKRTGEKVFLECVQDMDHENMFWYRQDPGLGLRLIYFSYDVKMKEKGDIPEGYSVSREKKERFSLILESASTNQTSMYLCASSLWPGTSGYSGDTQYFGPGTRLTVL.

With regard to this clonotype: A junction end diverges from the germline sequence, so it may reflect a read error. The CDR3 is CASSPRTATIEKLFF. The CDR3 DNA follows: TGTGCCAGCAGCCCCAGGACAGCGACTATTGAAAAACTGTTTTTT. The chain joins TRBV4-2 to TRBJ1-4; D perhaps matches TRBD1 (6 bases). This CDR3 comprises 15 residues. In germline, CDR1 is LGHNA, CDR2 YNFKEQ.

This clonotype was counted at least ten times. The J gene is TRBJ2-7, the V gene TRBV6-6; 7 bases fit TRBD1. V dropped 4 bases and J dropped 5; count of bases not matched to a gene: 11. The CDR3 is made up of 15 amino acids. Germline V lookup: CDR1 MNHNY, CDR2 SVGAGI (reference sequence). This CDR3 is CASSSHRGEDNEQYF. The CDR3 coding sequence is TGTGCCAGCAGTTCCCACAGGGGCGAAGATAACGAGCAGTACTTC.

This clonotype was found once. A junction boundary mismatches the germline segment, possibly from a read error. This CDR3 is CCVAGGAGAAYGTQYF. In nucleotides, the CDR3 is TGCTGCGTTGCGGGGGGAGCTGGGGCCGCGTATGGGACCCAGTACTTC. V gene TRBV29-1 combines with J gene TRBJ2-5; TRBD2 matches at 8 bases. The CDR3 extends over 16 amino acids. CDR1 is SQVTM and CDR2 is ANQGSEA in the germline V gene. Filled out from reference TRBV29-1 and TRBJ2-5, the complete variable domain reads SAVISQKPSRDICQRGTSLTIQCQVDSQVTMMFWYRQQPGQSLTLIATANQGSEATYESGFVIDKFPISRPNLTFSTLTVSNMSPEDSSIYLCCVAGGAGAAYGTQYFGPGTRLLVL.

About this clonotype itself: Since no conserved phenylalanine or tryptophan closes the CDR3, a read error is the likely cause. The rearrangement links TRBV12-3 or TRBV12-4 to TRBJ2-3; D not certain. The CDR3 is 11 amino acids. The CDR3 loop is CVSSVGDTQYS. The CDR3, as DNA: TGTGTCAGCAGTGTAGGCGATACGCAGTATTCT.

This clonotype appeared a few times. Being one base from a much bigger clone, this may be a read error. The CDR3 bases are TGTGCCAGCAGTACACCACATAGCGGGAGCGCTACGCACTATTTT. Its protein is CASSTPHSGSATHYF. The V call is TRBV6-2 or TRBV6-3, the J call TRBJ2-3; 9 nucleotides agree with TRBD2. This CDR3 has 15 amino acids. Germline loops: CDR1 MNHEY, CDR2 SVGEGT.

This clonotype was seen only a few times. This may be a read error, as it is one base from a much larger clone. The chain combines TRBV12-3 or TRBV12-4 with TRBJ2-3; D unclear. The CDR3 extends over 10 amino acids. The CDR3 here is CASSLSTRYF. The DNA for the CDR3 is TGTGCCAGCAGTTTAAGTACGCGGTATTTT.

This clonotype was found many times. The CDR3 is CASSLGRGSTEAFF. The CDR3, as DNA: TGTGCCAGCAGCTTAGGCCGGGGTAGCACTGAAGCTTTCTTT. The V and J genes are TRBV11-1 and TRBJ1-1; D gene ambiguous. V was shortened by 1 base and J by 4 bases, with 10 bases between the two germline ends. This CDR3 comprises 14 residues. The V gene's germline CDR1 is SGHAT and CDR2 FQDESV (reference sequence). Supplemented by reference TRBV11-1 and TRBJ1-1, the full variable domain reads EAEVAQSPRYKITEKSQAVAFWCDPISGHATLYWYRQILGQGPELLVQFQDESVVDDSQLPKDRFSAERLKGVDSTLKIQPAELGDSAMYLCASSLGRGSTEAFFGQGTRLTVV.

Concerning this clonotype itself: A read error may account for a junction end that differs from germline. The chain couples TRBV6-5 to TRBJ2-5, with 12 bases that match TRBD2. Germline loops: CDR1 MNHEY, CDR2 SVGAGI. CDR3 length equals 15 residues. This CDR3 reads CANRLLAGGEETLNF. CDR3 DNA: TGTGCCAACAGGCTACTAGCGGGAGGAGAAGAGACCTTGAACTTC.

The V and J genes are TRBV6-2 or TRBV6-3 and TRBJ2-1; D gene unclear. There are 12 residues in the CDR3. Germline-derived CDR1 and CDR2 are MNHEY and SVGEGT. In DNA form, the CDR3 reads TGTGCTAGGCGCCCCTCTTTTAGAGAGCAGTTCTTC. This gives the protein CARRPSFREQFF.

Turning to this clonotype: Germline and junction disagree at one end, which may indicate a read error. This chain links TRBV11-1 with TRBJ2-7, with a possible D match to TRBD1 (6 bases). CDR1 SGHAT and CDR2 FQDESV come from the germline V gene (reference sequence). This CDR3 contains 12 residues. CDR3 nucleotide sequence: TGTGCCAGCAGCGGACAGAAGCGCGAGCATTATTTC. This sequence encodes CASSGQKREHYF.

On this clonotype itself: This may stem from a read error, because a much larger clone lies one nucleotide away. The chain recombines TRBV6-5 with TRBJ1-2, with a tentative D call TRBD1 (5 bases). The germline CDR1 and CDR2 sequences are MNHEY and SVGAGI. The CDR3 runs to 13 residues. The CDR3 loop is CASSYGAADGHTF. DNA of the CDR3: TGTGCCAGCAGCTACGGGGCAGCGGATGGCCACACCTTC.

This clonotype has just a few counts. The genes are TRBV2 and TRBJ2-7; 11 bases map to TRBD2. The V gene end was trimmed by 6 bases and the J gene end by 0 bases; junction bases not matched to a gene: 4. Germline lookup yields CDR1 SNHLY and CDR2 FYNNEI. There are 15 residues in the CDR3. CDR3 DNA: TGTGCCAGCAGGATTAGCGGGAGGGCCTCCTACGAGCAGTACGTC. This encodes CASRISGRASYEQYV.

The rearrangement uses TRBV11-2 and TRBJ2-2, with 9 bases matching TRBD1. This CDR3 spans 16 amino acids. Germline lookup yields CDR1 SGHAT and CDR2 FQNNGV. V was clipped by 10 bases and J by 5 bases; unmatched bases: 14. The CDR3 nucleotides are TGTGCCAACACGATGGACAGGGGTCTAGGGACCGGGGAGCTGTTTTTT. The encoded protein is CANTMDRGLGTGELFF.

This clonotype was seen only a few times. This chain links TRBV6-2 or TRBV6-3 with TRBJ2-7; 15 bases fit TRBD2. The CDR3 spans 18 residues. J gave up 0 bases and V 5 bases, and 8 bases lay outside the gene matches. Germline CDR1 reads MNHEY; CDR2 reads SVGEGT. In nucleotides, the CDR3 is TGTGCCAGCAGTCCCGGGACTAGCGGGAGGCTGAGCTCCTACGAGCAGTACTTC. It codes for CASSPGTSGRLSSYEQYF.

For this clonotype: One end of the junction does not line up with germline, which may come from a read error. The rearrangement joins TRBV11-2 to TRBJ2-3, with TRBD2 identical over 11 bases. There are 21 residues in the CDR3. CDR1 SGHAT and CDR2 FQNNGV come from the germline V gene. Here the CDR3 DNA reads TGTGCCAGCAGTTCTACCCTCGGTAGCGGGAGGGATACCGGCTTCACAGATACACAGTATTTT. It yields the protein CASSSTLGSGRDTGFTDTQYF. Looking up the rest from reference TRBV11-2 and TRBJ2-3 gives the full variable domain: EAGVAQSPRYKIIEKRQSVAFWCNPISGHATLYWYQQILGQGPKLLIQFQNNGVVDDSQLPKDRFSAERLKGVDSTLKIQPAKLEDSAVYLCASSSTLGSGRDTGFTDTQYFGPGTRLTVL.

As to this clonotype: Likely a read error: the CDR3 ends without its conserved phenylalanine or tryptophan. CDR3 residues: CNARGNYNEQFL. The CDR3 nucleotides read TGCAATGCTAGGGGGAATTACAATGAGCAGTTCTTA. The chain couples TRBV20-1 to TRBJ2-1, with D tentatively TRBD1 (6 bases). The CDR3 loop spans 12 amino acids. Germline loops: CDR1 DFQATT, CDR2 SNEGSKA (reference sequence).

As concerns this clonotype: Being one base from a much bigger clone, this may be a read error. The DNA of the CDR3 is TGTGCCAGCAGTTTATATTGGGGGGACGCAGATACGCAGTATTTT. Amino acids: CASSLYWGDADTQYF. V usage is TRBV12-3 or TRBV12-4 and J usage is TRBJ2-3, with D possibly TRBD2 on 6 matching bases. CDR3 length: 15 residues. Trimming removed 2 bases from V and 4 bases from J, with 13 bases in between.

Comments on this clonotype: The conserved phenylalanine or tryptophan is not found at the CDR3 terminus, so this likely reflects a read error. The V and J genes are TRBV20-1 and TRBJ2-5, with 13 bases matching TRBD2. Trimming took 5 bases from V and 4 from J; bases not matched to a gene: 10. This CDR3 has 16 residues. Germline values: CDR1 DFQATT, CDR2 SNEGSKA (reference sequence). In DNA form, the CDR3 reads TGCAGTGCTCCGAGGACTAGCGGGAGTTGGCTAGAGACCCAGTACTTA. This encodes CSAPRTSGSWLETQYL.

This clonotype was seen a few times. The rearrangement uses TRBV11-2 and TRBJ2-1, with a weak D call TRBD1 (5 bases). The CDR3 totals 14 residues. Germline CDR1 is SGHAT and CDR2 is FQNNGV. V shed 8 bases and J shed 5 bases, with 16 bases lying between them. The CDR3 here is CASALSGADNEQFF. The CDR3 nucleotides read TGTGCCAGCGCCCTGAGTGGGGCTGACAATGAGCAGTTCTTC.

This clonotype was recorded only once. Given a much more abundant clone one base away, this may be a read error. The V and J genes are TRBV25-1 and TRBJ1-2, with D possibly TRBD1 on 6 matching bases. CDR3 size: 15 residues. The V gene's germline CDR1 is MGHDK and CDR2 SYGVNS. The DNA for the CDR3 is TGTACCAGCAGGGGACTCGGGGTCCGCGGCTATGGCTACACCTTC. Encoded protein: CTSRGLGVRGYGYTF.

This clonotype was recorded at least ten times. The rearrangement joins TRBV5-4 to TRBJ1-5; D possibly corresponds to TRBD1 (6 bases). The length of the CDR3 is 14 residues. The V and J ends lost 1 base and 3 bases respectively, with 8 bases between them. CDR1 and CDR2 (germline): SGHNT, YYREEE (reference sequence). The CDR3 DNA is TGTGCCAGCAGCTTGACAGGGACCAATCAGCCCCAGCATTTT. It translates to CASSLTGTNQPQHF.

Regarding this clonotype: A much larger clone lies one base from this, so it may be a read error. The rearrangement links TRBV11-2 to TRBJ2-3; D not resolved. Germline V gives CDR1 SGHAT, CDR2 FQNNGV. The CDR3 is 12 amino acids. CDR3 in amino acids: CARSLNGYTQYF. The CDR3 DNA sequence: TGTGCCAGGAGCTTAAATGGGTATACGCAGTATTTT.

Details on this clonotype: A much bigger clone sits one base away, suggesting this may be a read error. The chain combines TRBV20-1 with TRBJ1-1, with 7 bases lining up with TRBD1. The CDR3 has 14 amino acids. V dropped 7 bases and J dropped 1; count of bases not matched to a gene: 9. The germline V gene encodes CDR1 DFQATT and CDR2 SNEGSKA (reference sequence). CDR3 in amino acids: CSVRGQSGNTEAFF. The CDR3 DNA follows: TGCAGTGTTAGGGGACAGTCGGGGAACACTGAAGCTTTCTTT.